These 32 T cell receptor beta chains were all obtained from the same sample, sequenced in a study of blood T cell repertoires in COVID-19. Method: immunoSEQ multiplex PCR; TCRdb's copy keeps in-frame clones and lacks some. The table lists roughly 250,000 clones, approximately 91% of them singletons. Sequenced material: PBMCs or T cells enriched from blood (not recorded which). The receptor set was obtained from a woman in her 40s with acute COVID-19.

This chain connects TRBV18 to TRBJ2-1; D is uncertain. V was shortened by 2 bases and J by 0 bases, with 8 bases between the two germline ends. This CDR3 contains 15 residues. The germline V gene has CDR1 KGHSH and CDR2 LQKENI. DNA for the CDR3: TGTGCCAGCTCACCAAGGCGGAGCTCCTACAATGAGCAGTTCTTC. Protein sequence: CASSPRRSSYNEQFF.

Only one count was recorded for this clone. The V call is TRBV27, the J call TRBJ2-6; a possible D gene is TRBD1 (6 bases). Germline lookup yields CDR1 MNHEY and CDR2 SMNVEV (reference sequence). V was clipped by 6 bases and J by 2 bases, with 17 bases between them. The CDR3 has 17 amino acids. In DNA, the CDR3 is TGTGCCAGCAGCCTACAGGGAAGGCGTGCTGGGGCCAACGTCCTGACTTTC. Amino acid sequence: CASSLQGRRAGANVLTF.

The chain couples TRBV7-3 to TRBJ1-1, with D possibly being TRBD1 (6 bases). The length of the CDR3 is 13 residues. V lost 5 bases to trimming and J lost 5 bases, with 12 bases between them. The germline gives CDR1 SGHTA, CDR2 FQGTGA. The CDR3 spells CASSEQGQTEAFF. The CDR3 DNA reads TGTGCCAGCAGCGAACAGGGACAAACTGAAGCTTTCTTT.

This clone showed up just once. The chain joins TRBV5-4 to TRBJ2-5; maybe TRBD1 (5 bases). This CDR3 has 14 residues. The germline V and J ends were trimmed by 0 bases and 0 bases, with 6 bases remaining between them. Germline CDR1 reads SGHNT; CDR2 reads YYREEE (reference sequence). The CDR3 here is CASSLEGYQETQYF. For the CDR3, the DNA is TGTGCCAGCAGCTTGGAGGGGTACCAAGAGACCCAGTACTTC.

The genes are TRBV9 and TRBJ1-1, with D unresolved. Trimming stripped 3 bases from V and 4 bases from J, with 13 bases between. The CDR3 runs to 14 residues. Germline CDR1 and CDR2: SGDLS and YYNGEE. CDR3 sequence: CASSAPGVGTEAFF. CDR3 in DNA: TGTGCCAGCAGCGCCCCCGGGGTGGGCACTGAAGCTTTCTTT.

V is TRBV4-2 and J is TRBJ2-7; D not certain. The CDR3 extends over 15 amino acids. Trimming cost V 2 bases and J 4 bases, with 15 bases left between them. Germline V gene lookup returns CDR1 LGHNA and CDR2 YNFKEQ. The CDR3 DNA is TGTGCCAGCAGCCAAACCGATGCTCTAGGTTACGAGCAGTACTTC. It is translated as CASSQTDALGYEQYF.

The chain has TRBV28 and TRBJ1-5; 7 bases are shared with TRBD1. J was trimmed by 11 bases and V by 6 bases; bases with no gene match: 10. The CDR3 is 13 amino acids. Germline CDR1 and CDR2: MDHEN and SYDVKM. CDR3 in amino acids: CASRPETGKTQHF. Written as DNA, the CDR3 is TGTGCCAGCAGACCCGAGACAGGGAAAACCCAGCATTTT.

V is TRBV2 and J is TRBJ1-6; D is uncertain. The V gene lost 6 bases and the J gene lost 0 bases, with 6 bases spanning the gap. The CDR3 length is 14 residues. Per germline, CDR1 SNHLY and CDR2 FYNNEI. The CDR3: CASRVSSYNSPLHF. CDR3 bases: TGTGCCAGCAGGGTTAGCTCCTATAATTCACCCCTCCACTTT.

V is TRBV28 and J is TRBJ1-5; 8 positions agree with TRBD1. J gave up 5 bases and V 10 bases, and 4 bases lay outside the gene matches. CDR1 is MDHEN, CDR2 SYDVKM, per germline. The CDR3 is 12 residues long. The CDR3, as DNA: TGTGCCACTGGACAGGGACATCAGCCCCAGCATTTT. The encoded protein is CATGQGHQPQHF.

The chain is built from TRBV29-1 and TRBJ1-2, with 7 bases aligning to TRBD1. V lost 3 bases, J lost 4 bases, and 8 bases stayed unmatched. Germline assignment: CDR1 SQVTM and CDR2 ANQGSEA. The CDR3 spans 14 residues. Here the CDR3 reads CSVDPRQGLYGYTF. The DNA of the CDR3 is TGCAGCGTTGACCCGAGACAGGGACTCTATGGCTACACCTTC.

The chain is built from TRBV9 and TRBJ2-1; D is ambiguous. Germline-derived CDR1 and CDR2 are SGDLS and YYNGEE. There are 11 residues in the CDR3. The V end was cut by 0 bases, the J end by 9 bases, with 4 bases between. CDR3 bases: TGTGCCAGCAGCGTAGTTCGTGAGCAGTTCTTC. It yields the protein CASSVVREQFF.

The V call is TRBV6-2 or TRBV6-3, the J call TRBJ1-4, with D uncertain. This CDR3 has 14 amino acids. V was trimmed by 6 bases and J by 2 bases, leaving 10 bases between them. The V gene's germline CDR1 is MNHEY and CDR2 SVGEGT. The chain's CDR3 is CASSSLATNEKLFF. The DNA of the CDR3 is TGTGCCAGCAGCTCCCTCGCGACTAATGAAAAACTGTTTTTT.

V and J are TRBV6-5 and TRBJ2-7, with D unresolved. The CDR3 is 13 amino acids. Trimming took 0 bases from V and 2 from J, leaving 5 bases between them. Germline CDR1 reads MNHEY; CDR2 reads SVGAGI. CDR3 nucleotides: TGTGCCAGCAGTTACTCTGAGGCCTACGAGCAGTACTTC. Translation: CASSYSEAYEQYF.

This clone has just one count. CDR3 sequence: CASSLRGQETNTIYF. The DNA for the CDR3 is TGTGCCAGCAGCTTAAGGGGACAGGAAACAAACACCATATATTTT. The rearrangement links TRBV7-8 to TRBJ1-3; TRBD1 matches at 8 bases. Germline CDR1 and CDR2: SGHVS and FQNEAQ. This CDR3 contains 15 residues. V was pared by 2 bases and J by 6 bases, with 6 bases of the junction left unmatched.

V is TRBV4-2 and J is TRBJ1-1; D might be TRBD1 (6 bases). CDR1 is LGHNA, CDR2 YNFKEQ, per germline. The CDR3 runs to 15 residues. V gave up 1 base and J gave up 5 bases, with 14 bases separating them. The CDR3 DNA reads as TGTGCCAGCAGCCAAGTGGGGGCCAGGGTAACTGAAGCTTTCTTT. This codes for CASSQVGARVTEAFF.

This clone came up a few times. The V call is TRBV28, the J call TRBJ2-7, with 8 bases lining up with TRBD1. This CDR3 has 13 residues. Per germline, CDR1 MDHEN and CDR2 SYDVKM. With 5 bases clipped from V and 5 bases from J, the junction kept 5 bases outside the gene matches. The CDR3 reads CASSPDRVDEQYF. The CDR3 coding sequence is TGTGCCAGCAGTCCGGACAGGGTCGACGAGCAGTACTTC.

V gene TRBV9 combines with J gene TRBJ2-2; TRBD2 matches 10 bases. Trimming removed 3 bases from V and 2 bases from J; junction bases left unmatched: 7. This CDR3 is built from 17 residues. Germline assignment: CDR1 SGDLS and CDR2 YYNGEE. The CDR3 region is CASSELAGVFNTGELFF. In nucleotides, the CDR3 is TGTGCCAGCAGCGAGCTAGCGGGGGTTTTCAACACCGGGGAGCTGTTTTTT.

CDR3 protein: CASSVSLGPRRTGVIPDTQYF. Written as DNA, the CDR3 is TGCGCCAGCTCGGTTTCTCTCGGCCCGAGACGAACAGGGGTGATTCCAGATACGCAGTATTTT. The chain joins TRBV5-1 to TRBJ2-3; 7 nucleotides line up with TRBD1. Germline CDR1 and CDR2: SGHRS and YFSETQ. J gave up 4 bases and V 7 bases, and 30 bases lay outside the gene matches. The CDR3 is 21 amino acids.

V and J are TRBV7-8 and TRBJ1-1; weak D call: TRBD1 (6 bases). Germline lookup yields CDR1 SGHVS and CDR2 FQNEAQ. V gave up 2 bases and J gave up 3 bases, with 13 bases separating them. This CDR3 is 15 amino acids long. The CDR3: CASSLTGQTYTEAFF. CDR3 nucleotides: TGTGCCAGCAGCTTAACTGGACAGACATACACTGAAGCTTTCTTT.

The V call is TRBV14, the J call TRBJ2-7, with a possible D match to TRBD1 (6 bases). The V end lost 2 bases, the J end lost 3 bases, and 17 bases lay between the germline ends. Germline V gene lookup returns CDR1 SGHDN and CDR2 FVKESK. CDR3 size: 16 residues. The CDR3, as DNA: TGTGCCAGCAGCCAATCGACAGGTCCCTCCGACTACGAGCAGTACTTC. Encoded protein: CASSQSTGPSDYEQYF. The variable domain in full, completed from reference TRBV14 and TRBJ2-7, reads EAGVTQFPSHSVIEKGQTVTLRCDPISGHDNLYWYRRVMGKEIKFLLHFVKESKQDESGMPNNRFLAERTGGTYSTLKVQPAELEDSGVYFCASSQSTGPSDYEQYFGPGTRLTVT.

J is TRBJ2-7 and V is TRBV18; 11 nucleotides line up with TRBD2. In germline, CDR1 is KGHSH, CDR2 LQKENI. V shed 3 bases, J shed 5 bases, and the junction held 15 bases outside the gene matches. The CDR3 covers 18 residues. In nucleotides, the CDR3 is TGTGCCAGCTCACCCTTTATAGCGGGAGGGTCTCTAGGCCACGAGCAGTACTTC. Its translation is CASSPFIAGGSLGHEQYF.

The CDR3 DNA sequence: TGCAGCGTTGAGGATGGGAGGTGGATCCCGACCCAGTACTTC. Protein: CSVEDGRWIPTQYF. This rearrangement joins TRBV29-1 to TRBJ2-5, with D tentatively TRBD2 (6 bases). The CDR3 runs 14 residues. Germline V CDR1 and CDR2: SQVTM, ANQGSEA. Deletions cut 3 bases from V and 7 bases from J, with 18 bases between.

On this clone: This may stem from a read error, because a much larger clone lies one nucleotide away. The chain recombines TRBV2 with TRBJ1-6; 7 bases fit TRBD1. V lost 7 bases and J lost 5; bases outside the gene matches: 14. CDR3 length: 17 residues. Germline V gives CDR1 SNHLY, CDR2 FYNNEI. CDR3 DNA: TGTGCCAGCAAGATTCGAACCGGGACAGCAAATAATTCACCCCTCCACTTT. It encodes CASKIRTGTANNSPLHF.

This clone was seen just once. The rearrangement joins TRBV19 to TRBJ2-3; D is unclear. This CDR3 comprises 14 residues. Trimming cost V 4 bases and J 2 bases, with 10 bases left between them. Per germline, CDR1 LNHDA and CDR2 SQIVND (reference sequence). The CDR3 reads CASSKLWATDTQYF. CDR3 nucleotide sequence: TGTGCCAGTAGTAAACTCTGGGCCACAGATACGCAGTATTTT.

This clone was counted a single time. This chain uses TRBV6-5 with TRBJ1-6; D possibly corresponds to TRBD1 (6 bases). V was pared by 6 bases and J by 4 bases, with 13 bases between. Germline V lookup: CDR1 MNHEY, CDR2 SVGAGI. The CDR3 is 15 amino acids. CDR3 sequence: CASSIGQTYNSPLHF. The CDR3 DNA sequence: TGTGCCAGCAGCATCGGACAGACTTATAATTCACCCCTCCACTTT.

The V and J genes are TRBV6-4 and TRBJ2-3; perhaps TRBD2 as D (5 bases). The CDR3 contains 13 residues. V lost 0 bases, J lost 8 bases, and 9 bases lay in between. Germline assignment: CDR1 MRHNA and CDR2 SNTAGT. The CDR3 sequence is CASSDSGLGTQYF. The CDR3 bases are TGTGCCAGCAGTGACTCAGGACTGGGTACGCAGTATTTT.

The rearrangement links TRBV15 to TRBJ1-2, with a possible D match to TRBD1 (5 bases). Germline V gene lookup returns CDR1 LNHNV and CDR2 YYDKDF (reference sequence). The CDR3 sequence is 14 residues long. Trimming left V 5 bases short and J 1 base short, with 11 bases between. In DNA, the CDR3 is TGTGCCACCAGCCCGCTCGGGGGTAACTATGGCTACACCTTC. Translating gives CATSPLGGNYGYTF.

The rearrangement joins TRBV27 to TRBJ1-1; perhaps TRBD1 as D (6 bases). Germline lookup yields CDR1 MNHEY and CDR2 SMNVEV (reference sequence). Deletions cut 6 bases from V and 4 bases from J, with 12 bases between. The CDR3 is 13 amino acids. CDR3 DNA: TGTGCCAGCAGCTGGGGGGGCGGCACTGAAGCTTTCTTT. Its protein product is CASSWGGGTEAFF.

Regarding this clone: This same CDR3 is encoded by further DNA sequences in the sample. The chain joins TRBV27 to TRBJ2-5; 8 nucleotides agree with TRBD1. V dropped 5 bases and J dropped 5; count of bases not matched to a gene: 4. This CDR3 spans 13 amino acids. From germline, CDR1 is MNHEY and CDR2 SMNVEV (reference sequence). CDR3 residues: CASSPRTGETQYF. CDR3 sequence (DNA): TGTGCCAGCAGTCCGAGGACAGGGGAGACCCAGTACTTC.

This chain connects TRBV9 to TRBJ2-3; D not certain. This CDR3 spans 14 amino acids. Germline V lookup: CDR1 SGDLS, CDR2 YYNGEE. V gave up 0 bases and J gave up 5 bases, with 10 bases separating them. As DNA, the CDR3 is TGTGCCAGCAGCGTAGAAGCTTCCAAAGATACGCAGTATTTT. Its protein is CASSVEASKDTQYF.

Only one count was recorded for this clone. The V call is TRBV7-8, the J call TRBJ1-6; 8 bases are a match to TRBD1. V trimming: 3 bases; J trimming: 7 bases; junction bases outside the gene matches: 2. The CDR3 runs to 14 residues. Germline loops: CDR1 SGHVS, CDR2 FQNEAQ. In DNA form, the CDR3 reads TGTGCCAGCAGCTTTCAGGGGGCGAATTCACCCCTCCACTTT. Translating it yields CASSFQGANSPLHF.

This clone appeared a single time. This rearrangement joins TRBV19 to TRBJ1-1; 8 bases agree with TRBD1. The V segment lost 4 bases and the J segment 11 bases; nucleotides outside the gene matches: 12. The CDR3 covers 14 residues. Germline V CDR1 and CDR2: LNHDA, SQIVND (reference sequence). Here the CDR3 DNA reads TGTGCCAGTAGTACTCAGACAGGGGTTGGGAAGGCTTTCTTT. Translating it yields CASSTQTGVGKAFF. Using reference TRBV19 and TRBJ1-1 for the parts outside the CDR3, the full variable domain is DGGITQSPKYLFRKEGQNVTLSCEQNLNHDAMYWYRQDPGQGLRLIYYSQIVNDFQKGDIAEGYSVSREKKESFPLTVTSAQKNPTAFYLCASSTQTGVGKAFFGQGTRLTVV.